Listed below are T cell receptor beta chains from one sample, sequenced in a study of blood T cell repertoires in COVID-19. Only in-frame clones appear in the TCRdb table, and some are missing; sequencing was by immunoSEQ multiplex PCR. The sample consists of over 300,000 clones, roughly 86% of them appearing once. Sequencing was carried out using peripheral blood. These receptors all stem from a woman aged 50 to 60 with acute or convalescent COVID-19. The CDR3 runs from the conserved cysteine through the conserved F or W. D genes are given only for firm matches. The listing skips clone size in some rows; elsewhere it reads once, few, many or a size class.

d_call j_call v_call clone_size cdr3_aa cdr3_nt
TRBD2 TRBJ2-5 TRBV7-8 once CASSFLAGRQETQYF TGTGCCAGCAGCTTTTTAGCGGGCCGCCAAGAGACCCAGTACTTC
TRBD2 TRBJ2-3 TRBV7-8 . CASSPGLAVGTDTQYF TGTGCCAGCAGCCCGGGACTAGCGGTGGGAACAGATACGCAGTATTTT
. TRBJ2-2 TRBV7-9 . CASSPPVNTGELFF TGTGCCAGCAGCCCTCCGGTGAACACCGGGGAGCTGTTTTTT
TRBD1 TRBJ2-7 TRBV10-3 once CAGGAGGGYEQYF TGTGCCGGGGGAGCAGGGGGCGGCTACGAGCAGTACTTC
. TRBJ1-4 TRBV28 . CASRPGGSTNEKLFF TGTGCCAGCAGGCCGGGGGGATCAACTAATGAAAAACTGTTTTTT
TRBD2 TRBJ2-7 TRBV27 once CASSAWTSGREQYF TGTGCCAGCAGCGCATGGACTAGCGGGAGAGAACAGTACTTC
. TRBJ2-2 TRBV7-3 . CASSLTHPNTGELFF TGTGCCAGCAGCTTAACACATCCGAACACCGGGGAGCTGTTTTTT
. TRBJ2-3 TRBV28 . CASSYPGFVSTDTQYF TGTGCCAGCAGTTACCCAGGGTTTGTTTCAACGGATACGCAGTATTTT
. TRBJ2-7 TRBV27 . CASSLRQGYYEQYF TGTGCCAGCAGTTTGAGGCAGGGGTACTACGAGCAGTACTTC
TRBD1 TRBJ1-1 TRBV28 . CASTGQGGTEAFF TGTGCCAGCACCGGACAGGGCGGGACTGAAGCTTTCTTT
. TRBJ2-3 TRBV2 . CASSGGRRENTDTQYF TGTGCCAGCAGTGGGGGGCGCAGGGAAAACACAGATACGCAGTATTTT
TRBD1 TRBJ1-2 TRBV19 few CASSIGQGPSGYTF TGTGCCAGTAGTATCGGACAGGGCCCTTCGGGCTACACCTTC
. TRBJ2-3 TRBV5-1 . CASSLVQSSTDTQYF TGCGCCAGCAGCTTGGTTCAGTCAAGCACAGATACGCAGTATTTT
. TRBJ1-4 TRBV5-4 . CASSDRGDINEKLFF TGTGCCAGCTCAGACCGGGGAGATATTAATGAAAAACTGTTTTTT
TRBD1 TRBJ2-1 TRBV5-8 . CASSLSGDRSYNEQFF TGTGCCAGCAGCTTGAGTGGGGACAGGTCCTACAATGAGCAGTTCTTC
. TRBJ2-3 TRBV9 . CASSTSPQAADTQYF TGTGCCAGCAGCACCTCCCCACAGGCAGCAGATACGCAGTATTTT
TRBD1 TRBJ1-5 TRBV14 once CASSQGGDRGHQPQHF TGTGCCAGCAGCCAAGGCGGCGACAGGGGGCATCAGCCCCAGCATTTT
. TRBJ1-1 TRBV19 . CASTLTENTEAFF TGTGCCAGTACCTTGACAGAAAACACTGAAGCTTTCTTT
. TRBJ2-3 TRBV5-4 . CASSLTTTSTSTDTQYF TGTGCCAGCAGCTTGACGACAACAAGCACTAGCACAGATACGCAGTATTTT
TRBD2 TRBJ2-1 TRBV11-2 few CASSFGTSGSYEQFF TGTGCCAGCAGCTTTGGGACTAGCGGGAGTTATGAGCAGTTCTTC
TRBD1 TRBJ2-7 TRBV18 once CASSPTGGRYEQYF TGTGCCAGCTCACCTACAGGGGGCAGGTACGAGCAGTACTTC
TRBD2 TRBJ2-7 TRBV27 once CASSSVSGTPPEQYF TGTGCCAGCAGTTCGGTTAGCGGGACGCCCCCCGAGCAGTACTTC
TRBD1 TRBJ1-1 TRBV7-9 . CASSLDRFEAFF TGTGCCAGCAGCTTGGACAGGTTTGAAGCTTTCTTT
TRBD1 TRBJ2-7 TRBV5-1 . CASSNIQGTAYEQYF TGCGCCAGCAGCAATATACAGGGGACAGCCTACGAGCAGTACTTC
TRBD2 TRBJ2-7 TRBV7-3 . CASSQSGSYEQYF TGTGCCAGCAGCCAAAGCGGGAGCTACGAGCAGTACTTC
. TRBJ2-1 TRBV6-4 . CASSDFAGEQFF TGTGCCAGCAGTGATTTTGCGGGTGAGCAGTTCTTC
. TRBJ1-3 TRBV28 . CATLPGGGLSGNTIYF TGTGCCACCCTCCCTGGGGGGGGGCTCTCTGGAAACACCATATATTTT
. TRBJ2-5 TRBV5-1 . CASSLPGVPTQYF TGCGCCAGCAGCTTGCCCGGGGTCCCGACCCAGTACTTC
. TRBJ1-1 TRBV4-2 . CASSQTGNTEAFF TGTGCCAGCAGCCAGACGGGAAACACTGAAGCTTTCTTT
. TRBJ2-2 TRBV6-6 . CASRPGTLNTGELFF TGTGCCAGCAGACCTGGGACATTGAACACCGGGGAGCTGTTTTTT
TRBD1 TRBJ1-2 TRBV29-1 . CSVGQGYGYTF TGCAGCGTCGGACAGGGGTATGGCTACACCTTC
TRBD2 TRBJ2-1 TRBV4-3 . CASSQDGISGFVNEQFF TGCGCCAGCAGCCAAGATGGCATTAGCGGGTTCGTCAATGAGCAGTTCTTC
TRBD1 TRBJ2-3 TRBV14 . CASSHPADRGVDTQYF TGTGCCAGCAGCCACCCCGCGGACAGGGGGGTAGATACGCAGTATTTT
TRBD1 TRBJ1-4 TRBV9 . CASSPGQDEKLFF TGTGCCAGCAGCCCGGGACAGGATGAAAAACTGTTTTTT
. TRBJ2-7 TRBV10-1 once CASTAQGANPQQYF TGCGCCAGCACCGCCCAGGGTGCTAATCCCCAGCAGTACTTC
TRBD2 TRBJ2-1 TRBV24-1 once CATSDGWSREGYNEQFF TGTGCCACCAGTGATGGGTGGTCGCGGGAGGGATACAATGAGCAGTTCTTC
. TRBJ1-4 TRBV30 . CAWSVHRTATNEKLFF TGTGCCTGGAGTGTCCATCGGACAGCAACTAATGAAAAACTGTTTTTT
. TRBJ2-7 TRBV11-2 . CASSSYKPGVSSYEQYF TGTGCCAGCAGCTCATACAAACCGGGGGTATCATCCTACGAGCAGTACTTC
. TRBJ1-3 TRBV28 . CASRTGGSGNTIYF TGTGCCAGCAGGACGGGGGGCTCTGGAAACACCATATATTTT
. TRBJ1-6 TRBV4-2 . CASSQEVGHAGNSPLHF TGTGCCAGCAGCCAAGAAGTAGGTCACGCGGGGAATTCACCCCTCCACTTT
TRBD2 TRBJ2-5 TRBV5-7 . CASSLSRLAGGGRETQYF TGTGCCAGCAGCCTGTCGCGGCTAGCGGGAGGGGGGAGAGAGACCCAGTACTTC
. TRBJ2-7 TRBV7-6 . CASSFTYEQYF TGTGCCAGCAGCTTCACCTACGAGCAGTACTTC
. TRBJ1-4 TRBV9 . CASSVAMGTSEKLFF TGTGCCAGCAGCGTAGCTATGGGGACTTCTGAAAAACTGTTTTTT
TRBD1 TRBJ1-1 TRBV18 . CASSPLAQGATEAFF TGTGCCAGCTCACCGCTCGCCCAGGGGGCCACTGAAGCTTTCTTT
TRBD1 TRBJ1-6 TRBV10-3 . CAISESPGTGDSPLHF TGTGCCATCAGTGAGTCCCCCGGGACAGGGGATTCACCCCTCCACTTT
TRBD2 TRBJ2-7 TRBV7-9 . CASSTQPGGEQYF TGTGCCAGCAGCACACAGCCCGGGGGGGAGCAGTACTTC
. TRBJ2-3 TRBV15 . CATSRDRAGGTDTQYF TGTGCCACCAGCAGAGATCGGGCAGGGGGCACAGATACGCAGTATTTT
. TRBJ2-5 TRBV7-6 . CASSSIETQYF TGTGCCAGCAGCTCCATAGAGACCCAGTACTTC
TRBD1 TRBJ2-6 TRBV6-5 . CASRPTGAGANVLTF TGTGCCAGCAGACCAACAGGGGCCGGGGCCAACGTCCTGACTTTC
. TRBJ1-5 TRBV4-1 . CASSQRITDRNQPQHF TGCGCCAGCAGCCAAAGGATAACCGACAGAAACCAGCCCCAGCATTTT
. TRBJ1-4 TRBV4-3 . CASSQVRDINEKLFF TGCGCCAGCAGCCAAGTCCGGGACATAAACGAAAAACTGTTTTTT
. TRBJ1-3 TRBV7-3 few CASSLSVGNTIYF TGTGCCAGCAGCTTAAGCGTTGGAAACACCATATATTTT
. TRBJ1-2 TRBV28 . CAGGETDYGYTF TGTGCGGGGGGGGAGACTGACTATGGCTACACCTTC